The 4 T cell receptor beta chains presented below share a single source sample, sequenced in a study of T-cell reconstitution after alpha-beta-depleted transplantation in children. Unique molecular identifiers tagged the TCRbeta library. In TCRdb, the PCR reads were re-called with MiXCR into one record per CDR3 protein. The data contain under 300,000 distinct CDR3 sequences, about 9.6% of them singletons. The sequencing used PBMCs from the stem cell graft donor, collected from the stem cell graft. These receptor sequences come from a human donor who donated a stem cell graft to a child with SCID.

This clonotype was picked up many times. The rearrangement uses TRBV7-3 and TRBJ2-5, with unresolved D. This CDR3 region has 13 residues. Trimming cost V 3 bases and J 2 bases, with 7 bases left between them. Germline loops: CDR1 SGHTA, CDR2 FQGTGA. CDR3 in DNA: TGTGCCAGCAGCTTCGGCTTTCAAGAGACCCAGTACTTC. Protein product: CASSFGFQETQYF.

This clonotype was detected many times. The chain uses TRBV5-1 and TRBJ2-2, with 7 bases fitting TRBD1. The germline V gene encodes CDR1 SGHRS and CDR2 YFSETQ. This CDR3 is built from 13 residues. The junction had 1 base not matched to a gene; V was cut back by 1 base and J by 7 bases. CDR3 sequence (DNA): TGCGCCAGCAGCTTGCGACAGGGCGGGGAGCTGTTTTTT. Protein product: CASSLRQGGELFF.

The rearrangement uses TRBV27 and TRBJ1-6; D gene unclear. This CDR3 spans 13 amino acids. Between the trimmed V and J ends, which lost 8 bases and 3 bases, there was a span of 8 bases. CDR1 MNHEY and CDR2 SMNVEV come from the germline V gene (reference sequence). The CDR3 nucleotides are TGTGCCAGCGGGTTGGGCTATAATTCACCCCTCCACTTT. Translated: CASGLGYNSPLHF.

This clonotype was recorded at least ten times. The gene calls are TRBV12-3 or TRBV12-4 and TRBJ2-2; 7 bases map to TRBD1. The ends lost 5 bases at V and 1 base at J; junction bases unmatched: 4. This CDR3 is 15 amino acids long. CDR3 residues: CASSVRQGNTGELFF. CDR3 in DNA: TGTGCCAGCAGTGTACGACAGGGGAACACCGGGGAGCTGTTTTTT.